This T cell receptor beta chain originates from a study of blood T cells in healthy people across ages. Then a second PCR, running about 6 to 12 cycles, was carried out with a sample-barcoded 5' primer and a J-beta primer mix. One entry per CDR3 protein, called by TCRdb with MiXCR from the 5' RACE reads. The table has hundreds of thousands of distinct CDR3 sequences, 52% seen once. Overall study findings and caveats: Unsorted PBMC input precluded a conclusive naive versus antigen-experienced comparison. With age, beta diversity per million T cells declined roughly linearly, significantly by about 37.

Trimming took off 2 bases at V and 4 bases at J, with 24 bases between the two ends. This CDR3 is 18 amino acids long. CDR1 is LGHNA and CDR2 is YSLEER in the germline V gene. This clonotype was seen just once. Its antigen is not known. The sequencing sample was made of blood. This chain links TRBV4-3 with TRBJ2-7, with D perhaps TRBD2 (6 bases). This sequence originates from a woman older than 75 in good health. The CDR3 protein is CASSQSPNTEGESYEQYF. The DNA of the CDR3 is TGCGCCAGCAGCCAATCCCCTAACACGGAGGGAGAGAGTTACGAGCAGTACTTC.